This is a list of T cell receptor beta chains from one sample in a study of cytomegalovirus exposure and HLA in healthy donors. Method: immunoSEQ multiplex PCR; TCRdb's copy keeps in-frame clones and lacks some. This table has 160,000 or so clones, 70% to 90% appearing once. The sequencing sample was made of PBMCs. These receptors were collected from a woman younger than 35 in good health and CMV-seronegative. The CDR3 runs from the conserved cysteine through the conserved F or W. The D gene is left open where the match is weak. Rows give clone size only sometimes, using once, few, many, or a class for an expanded clone.

D gene: .; V gene: TRBV5-1; J gene: TRBJ1-5; clone size: .; CDR3 DNA: TGCGCCAGCAGCCTGGGGGCCGGCAATCAGCCCCAGCATTTT; CDR3 protein: CASSLGAGNQPQHF
D gene: .; V gene: TRBV28; J gene: TRBJ1-6; clone size: .; CDR3 DNA: TGTGCCAGCAGTCCTATGGAGGTAGGATCACCCCTCCACTTT; CDR3 protein: CASSPMEVGSPLHF
D gene: .; V gene: TRBV7-9; J gene: TRBJ2-6; clone size: .; CDR3 DNA: TGTGCCAGCAGCCAAGACGGACTATCAGGGGCCAACGTCCTGACTTTC; CDR3 protein: CASSQDGLSGANVLTF
D gene: .; V gene: TRBV7-9; J gene: TRBJ1-5; clone size: .; CDR3 DNA: TGTTCCAGCAGCTTTGAGTTTCAGCCCCAGCATTTT; CDR3 protein: CSSSFEFQPQHF
D gene: .; V gene: TRBV10-1; J gene: TRBJ2-7; clone size: once; CDR3 DNA: TGCGCCAGCGCCCCGGGACAAGGCTCCTACGAGCAGTACTTC; CDR3 protein: CASAPGQGSYEQYF
D gene: .; V gene: TRBV6-5; J gene: TRBJ1-1; clone size: few; CDR3 DNA: TGTGCCAGCAGTTACCAGGGCGCTGAAGCTTTCTTT; CDR3 protein: CASSYQGAEAFF
D gene: TRBD1; V gene: TRBV6-5; J gene: TRBJ2-7; clone size: .; CDR3 DNA: TGTGCCAGTCAGGGGGCCAACGAGCAGTACTTC; CDR3 protein: CASQGANEQYF
D gene: TRBD1; V gene: TRBV19; J gene: TRBJ2-1; clone size: .; CDR3 DNA: TGTGCCAGTAGTCACCGGGACAGGGTCCACAATGAGCAGTTCTTC; CDR3 protein: CASSHRDRVHNEQFF
D gene: .; V gene: TRBV11-2; J gene: TRBJ2-5; clone size: .; CDR3 DNA: TGTGCCAGCAGCTTAGTAGGTACAGGGTCGCAAGAGACCCAGTACTTC; CDR3 protein: CASSLVGTGSQETQYF
D gene: .; V gene: TRBV6-1; J gene: TRBJ2-7; clone size: .; CDR3 DNA: TGTGCCAGCAGTTTTGGACGGGGAGTTCCCTACGAGCAGTACTTC; CDR3 protein: CASSFGRGVPYEQYF
D gene: .; V gene: TRBV27; J gene: TRBJ2-1; clone size: .; CDR3 DNA: TGTGCCAGCAGTTTACTTAGGACTTTCTACAATGAGCAGTTCTTC; CDR3 protein: CASSLLRTFYNEQFF
D gene: TRBD1; V gene: TRBV5-6; J gene: TRBJ2-1; clone size: .; CDR3 DNA: TGTGCCAGCAGCGGCGGGACAGGTCCTCTCTTC; CDR3 protein: CASSGGTGPLF
D gene: .; V gene: TRBV29-1; J gene: TRBJ2-2; clone size: .; CDR3 DNA: TGCAGCGTTGGTAGGCCAGGGGCCGGCGACACCGGGGAGCTGTTTTTT; CDR3 protein: CSVGRPGAGDTGELFF